The count of the clone carrying this T cell receptor beta chain is one. This sample is part of a study of blood T cell repertoires in COVID-19. Overall study context: The United States, Italy and Spain provided the acute and convalescent COVID-19 samples.

Germline CDR1 MGHRA, CDR2 YSYEKL. Deletions cut 2 bases from V and 3 bases from J, with 13 bases between. The CDR3 is 15 amino acids. Sequencing was performed with immunoSEQ multiplex PCR; in TCRdb, only in-frame clones are kept and a portion is missing. The sample has approximately 180,000 clones, 82% seen once. This TCR was sampled from a woman aged 70-85 years with acute or convalescent COVID-19. The specimen was peripheral blood. This chain links TRBV4-1 with TRBJ2-5; unclear D gene. The CDR3 loop is CASSQLPTRKETQYF. The CDR3 region has the DNA TGCGCCAGCAGCCAACTTCCAACGAGAAAAGAGACCCAGTACTTC.